These 18 T cell receptor beta chains share one sample of origin, sequenced in a study of blood T cells in healthy people across ages. Sample-barcoded 5' priming and a J-beta primer mix drove a second PCR of about 7 to 11 cycles. From the 5' RACE reads, TCRdb called clonotypes with MiXCR, one entry per CDR3 protein. The sample includes approximately 2,000,000 distinct CDR3 sequences, 35% to 50% seen only once; the top ten take approximately 22%. Sample: blood. Receptors originate from a human donor in good health.

This clonotype was recorded a few times. V and J are TRBV4-2 and TRBJ2-1; tentative D call: TRBD1 (5 bases). Germline-derived CDR1 and CDR2 are LGHNA and YNFKEQ. Trimming cost V 1 base and J 6 bases, with 13 bases left between them. This CDR3 comprises 15 residues. This chain's CDR3 is CASSQGTVTVNEQFF. CDR3 bases: TGTGCCAGCAGCCAAGGGACCGTGACAGTCAATGAGCAGTTCTTC.

In this sample, this clonotype turned up many times. The rearrangement links TRBV6-6 to TRBJ2-1; 11 bases agree with TRBD2. The V gene's germline CDR1 is MNHNY and CDR2 SVGAGI (reference sequence). Trimming took 5 bases from V and 13 from J; bases not matched to a gene: 4. CDR3 length equals 12 residues. The CDR3 reads CASSHSGGGQFF. CDR3 nucleotide sequence: TGTGCCAGCAGTCATAGCGGGGGGGGCCAGTTCTTC.

This clonotype was seen a handful of times. The genes are TRBV5-1 and TRBJ2-3; TRBD1 is a possible D gene (6 bases). Looked up from germline, CDR1 is SGHRS and CDR2 is YFSETQ. The CDR3 is 17 amino acids. V lost 4 bases and J 2 bases, leaving 20 bases between the germline ends. Written as DNA, the CDR3 is TGCGCCAGCAGCCCAAACCTACTAGGGGGTAACACAGATACGCAGTATTTT. This codes for CASSPNLLGGNTDTQYF.

The V call is TRBV3-1, the J call TRBJ2-1; no firm D call. CDR3 length: 13 residues. Trimming pared 1 base from V and 5 bases from J, leaving 6 bases between. From germline, CDR1 is LGHDT and CDR2 YNNKEL (reference sequence). The CDR3 here is CASSQVYNNEQFF. The CDR3 region has the DNA TGTGCCAGCAGCCAAGTGTACAACAATGAGCAGTTCTTC.

This clonotype was observed a few times. The chain combines TRBV12-3 or TRBV12-4 with TRBJ1-1, with D unresolved. CDR3 length: 19 amino acids. Trimming cost V 1 base and J 1 base, with 22 bases left between them. Here the CDR3 DNA reads TGTGCCAGCAGTTTAGTTTTGTCCATGTGGGATTTTCGGAACACTGAAGCTTTCTTT. Encoded protein: CASSLVLSMWDFRNTEAFF.

This clonotype has only a few counts. The chain employs TRBV9 and TRBJ2-2; TRBD1 matches at 8 bases. The CDR3 runs 18 residues. V dropped 4 bases and J dropped 1; count of bases not matched to a gene: 12. Germline assignment: CDR1 SGDLS and CDR2 YYNGEE. CDR3 protein: CASSIRTGLELNTGELFF. DNA of the CDR3: TGTGCCAGCAGCATAAGGACAGGGCTAGAACTGAACACCGGGGAGCTGTTTTTT.

Comment on this clonotype: At one end, the junction sequence differs from germline, possibly due to a read error. The chain joins TRBV6-5 to TRBJ2-3; TRBD2 matches 7 bases. Germline-derived CDR1 and CDR2 are MNHEY and SVGAGI. The CDR3 runs 19 residues. The DNA for the CDR3 is TGTGCCAGCAGTTACTCGGGAGGTGGCGGGGGAGCCTTCACAGATGCGCAGTATTTT. The encoded protein is CASSYSGGGGGAFTDAQYF.

The rearrangement joins TRBV5-1 to TRBJ2-7; 7 nucleotides align to TRBD1. The germline V gene encodes CDR1 SGHRS and CDR2 YFSETQ. The junction had 19 bases not matched to a gene; V was cut back by 4 bases and J by 3 bases. This CDR3 contains 18 residues. This CDR3 is CASSPEAASLGTVYEQYF. The CDR3 DNA follows: TGCGCCAGCAGCCCTGAAGCCGCTTCCCTCGGGACAGTCTACGAGCAGTACTTC. The variable domain in full, with the rest retrieved from reference TRBV5-1 and TRBJ2-7, is KAGVTQTPRYLIKTRGQQVTLSCSPISGHRSVSWYQQTPGQGLQFLFEYFSETQRNKGNFPGRFSGRQFSNSRSEMNVSTLELGDSALYLCASSPEAASLGTVYEQYFGPGTRLTVT.

This chain connects TRBV4-3 to TRBJ2-1, with 12 nucleotides matching TRBD2. This CDR3 region has 16 residues. Trimming at V came to 3 bases and at J to 5 bases, leaving 5 bases not matched to a gene. Per the germline V gene, CDR1 is LGHNA and CDR2 is YSLEER. Here the CDR3 DNA reads TGCGCCAGCAGCCAGAGGACTAGCGGGACTAACAATGAGCAGTTCTTC. Protein product: CASSQRTSGTNNEQFF.

The gene calls are TRBV7-2 and TRBJ2-5; no reliable D call. The CDR3 extends over 14 amino acids. The V end was cut by 5 bases, the J end by 5 bases, with 15 bases between. In germline, CDR1 is SGHTA, CDR2 FQGNSA. CDR3 in amino acids: CASSVTWARETQYF. In nucleotides, the CDR3 is TGTGCCAGCAGCGTTACATGGGCAAGGGAGACCCAGTACTTC.

V gene TRBV3-1 combines with J gene TRBJ1-2; TRBD1 aligns across 8 bases. The CDR3 length is 14 residues. Trimming at V came to 8 bases and at J to 5 bases, leaving 10 bases not matched to a gene. Germline V CDR1 and CDR2: LGHDT, YNNKEL (reference sequence). CDR3 in amino acids: CASSRQGIIYGYTF. In DNA form, the CDR3 reads TGTGCCAGCTCTAGACAGGGGATCATTTATGGCTACACCTTC.

This clonotype appeared a few times. The chain combines TRBV2 with TRBJ2-1; D remains ambiguous. This CDR3 has 14 amino acids. In germline, CDR1 is SNHLY, CDR2 FYNNEI. V dropped 3 bases and J dropped 5 bases, with 11 bases sitting between them. CDR3 nucleotide sequence: TGTGCCAGCAGTGACAGCCTAGGCCACAATGAGCAGTTCTTC. This encodes CASSDSLGHNEQFF.

The V call is TRBV7-2, the J call TRBJ1-5, with D maybe TRBD1 (5 bases). Deletions cut 6 bases from V and 3 bases from J, with 15 bases between. The CDR3 runs 15 residues. Per the germline V gene, CDR1 is SGHTA and CDR2 is FQGNSA. The CDR3, as DNA: TGTGCCAGCAGTCCCCAGGGATTTTTCAATCAGCCCCAGCATTTT. Its translation is CASSPQGFFNQPQHF.

This chain links TRBV7-6 with TRBJ2-3; a possible D gene is TRBD1 (5 bases). The CDR3 is 16 residues long. Trimming cost V 1 base and J 2 bases, with 13 bases left between them. Germline loops: CDR1 SGHVS, CDR2 FNYEAQ. The CDR3 DNA follows: TGTGCCAGCAGCTTAGTCAGGGTGCCCACCACAGATACGCAGTATTTT. As protein: CASSLVRVPTTDTQYF.

This clonotype was observed a handful of times. The rearrangement joins TRBV7-9 to TRBJ2-2, with TRBD2 matching 7 bases. With V trimmed by 4 bases and J by 0 bases, 8 bases remained unmatched. CDR3 size: 17 residues. Germline-derived CDR1 and CDR2 are SEHNR and FQNEAQ (reference sequence). CDR3 coding DNA: TGTGCCAGCAGCTCCCCGGCCGGGGGGACGAACACCGGGGAGCTGTTTTTT. This translates into CASSSPAGGTNTGELFF.

V and J are TRBV4-3 and TRBJ2-1; 9 nucleotides align to TRBD2. The germline CDR1 and CDR2 sequences are LGHNA and YSLEER. V trimming: 4 bases; J trimming: 8 bases; junction bases outside the gene matches: 9. The CDR3 covers 15 residues. The CDR3 loop is CASSPLAGIGYEQFF. As DNA, the CDR3 is TGCGCCAGCAGCCCTCTAGCGGGGATTGGCTATGAGCAGTTCTTC.

The rearrangement joins TRBV7-9 to TRBJ1-1; the D is unclear. CDR1 and CDR2 (germline): SEHNR, FQNEAQ (reference sequence). V lost 3 bases to trimming and J lost 4 bases, with 9 bases between them. The CDR3 has 13 residues. The CDR3 region is CASSFSYGTEAFF. CDR3 DNA: TGTGCCAGCAGCTTCTCGTATGGCACTGAAGCTTTCTTT.

A few counts support this clonotype. The chain carries TRBV6-1 and TRBJ2-6; weak D call: TRBD2 (6 bases). The CDR3 is 18 amino acids. The ends were cut back, 8 bases at V and 3 bases at J, with 23 bases in the middle. From germline, CDR1 is MNHNS and CDR2 SASEGT. CDR3 loop: CASYQAGIYRLGANVLTF. DNA for the CDR3: TGTGCCAGCTACCAGGCGGGGATCTATCGACTTGGGGCCAACGTCCTGACTTTC.